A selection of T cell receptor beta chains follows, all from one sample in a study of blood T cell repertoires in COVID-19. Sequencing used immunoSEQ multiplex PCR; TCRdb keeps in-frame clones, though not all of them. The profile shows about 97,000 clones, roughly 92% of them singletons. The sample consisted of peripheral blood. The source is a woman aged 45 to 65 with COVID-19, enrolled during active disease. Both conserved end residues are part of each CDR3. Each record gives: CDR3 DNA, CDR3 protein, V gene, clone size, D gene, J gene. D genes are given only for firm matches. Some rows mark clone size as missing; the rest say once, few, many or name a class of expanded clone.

CDR3 DNA: TGTGCCAGCACCTCCCTGGATACGCAGTATTTT; CDR3 protein: CASTSLDTQYF; V gene: TRBV7-9; clone size: -; D gene: -; J gene: TRBJ2-3
CDR3 DNA: TGCGCCAGCAGTCGAGGACCAAGGGGTTACACTGAAGCTTTCTTT; CDR3 protein: CASSRGPRGYTEAFF; V gene: TRBV23-1; clone size: -; D gene: -; J gene: TRBJ1-1
CDR3 DNA: TGCGCCAGCAGCTTGCTGACAGGGTCATTGAACACTGAAGCTTTCTTT; CDR3 protein: CASSLLTGSLNTEAFF; V gene: TRBV5-1; clone size: -; D gene: TRBD1; J gene: TRBJ1-1
CDR3 DNA: TGTGCCAGTAGTATAGAAGAAGGGGCCGTGGCCAAAAACATTCAGTACTTC; CDR3 protein: CASSIEEGAVAKNIQYF; V gene: TRBV19; clone size: -; D gene: -; J gene: TRBJ2-4
CDR3 DNA: TGTGCCAGCAGCCCAGGACAGGGTCCTGGAAACACCATATATTTT; CDR3 protein: CASSPGQGPGNTIYF; V gene: TRBV11-3; clone size: -; D gene: TRBD1; J gene: TRBJ1-3
CDR3 DNA: TGTGCCAGTAGGACCTCAGGGGGTTCGGATGAAAAACTGTTTTTT; CDR3 protein: CASRTSGGSDEKLFF; V gene: TRBV19; clone size: -; D gene: TRBD1; J gene: TRBJ1-4
CDR3 DNA: TGCGCCAGTCACCGACAGGGGGGTGAAGCTTTCTTT; CDR3 protein: CASHRQGGEAFF; V gene: TRBV10-2; clone size: -; D gene: TRBD1; J gene: TRBJ1-1
CDR3 DNA: TGCGCCAGCAGCTTTGATGGGGGCGGAAACACCATATATTTT; CDR3 protein: CASSFDGGGNTIYF; V gene: TRBV5-1; clone size: -; D gene: -; J gene: TRBJ1-3
CDR3 DNA: TGTGCCAGCAGCCATGGACAAGACCCAACTAATGAAAAACTGTTTTTT; CDR3 protein: CASSHGQDPTNEKLFF; V gene: TRBV6-2/TRBV6-3; clone size: few; D gene: -; J gene: TRBJ1-4
CDR3 DNA: TGTGCCAGCAGCGAAAACAGGGGCCAGGGCTATGGCTACACCTTC; CDR3 protein: CASSENRGQGYGYTF; V gene: TRBV27; clone size: -; D gene: TRBD1; J gene: TRBJ1-2
CDR3 DNA: TGTGCCAGCAGCTTGCGGCGGGGGACCTACGAGCAGTACTTC; CDR3 protein: CASSLRRGTYEQYF; V gene: TRBV7-2; clone size: -; D gene: TRBD2; J gene: TRBJ2-7
CDR3 DNA: TGTGCCAGCAGCCCCCTAAGACAGGGTGGGGAAAAACTGTTTTTT; CDR3 protein: CASSPLRQGGEKLFF; V gene: TRBV9; clone size: -; D gene: TRBD1; J gene: TRBJ1-4
CDR3 DNA: TGTGCCAGCAGCATACAGGGCCCCGCTGCTTTCTTT; CDR3 protein: CASSIQGPAAFF; V gene: TRBV6-5; clone size: -; D gene: -; J gene: TRBJ1-1
CDR3 DNA: TGCGCCAGCAGCTCCGGCCGTTGGACTAGCGGCCAAGAGACCCAGTACTTC; CDR3 protein: CASSSGRWTSGQETQYF; V gene: TRBV5-1; clone size: -; D gene: TRBD2; J gene: TRBJ2-5
CDR3 DNA: TGTGCCGGAAGCAGGGGATTCACAGATACGCAGTATTTT; CDR3 protein: CAGSRGFTDTQYF; V gene: TRBV30; clone size: -; D gene: -; J gene: TRBJ2-3
CDR3 DNA: TGTGCCAGCAGCCCGTTAGGGGTTCAGGGTCCCTATGGCTACACCTTC; CDR3 protein: CASSPLGVQGPYGYTF; V gene: TRBV11-1; clone size: -; D gene: -; J gene: TRBJ1-2
CDR3 DNA: TGTGCCAGCAGTATACAGGGAAAGGGGACTGAAAAACTGTTTTTT; CDR3 protein: CASSIQGKGTEKLFF; V gene: TRBV7-9; clone size: -; D gene: -; J gene: TRBJ1-4
CDR3 DNA: TGTGCTAGTGGAAGGACGGGGGTCCCGGGCAATCAGCCCCAGCATTTT; CDR3 protein: CASGRTGVPGNQPQHF; V gene: TRBV12-5; clone size: -; D gene: -; J gene: TRBJ1-5
CDR3 DNA: TGTGCCACCAGTGATTTATCCGAGGGCTACACCTTC; CDR3 protein: CATSDLSEGYTF; V gene: TRBV24-1; clone size: -; D gene: -; J gene: TRBJ1-2
CDR3 DNA: TGTGCCAGCTGGCGGACAGGGGAGTCAGATACGCAGTATTTT; CDR3 protein: CASWRTGESDTQYF; V gene: TRBV3-1/TRBV3-2; clone size: -; D gene: TRBD1; J gene: TRBJ2-3
CDR3 DNA: TGTGCCAGTAGTATAGGACAGGGTTCCAACGAGCAGTACTTC; CDR3 protein: CASSIGQGSNEQYF; V gene: TRBV19; clone size: -; D gene: TRBD1; J gene: TRBJ2-7
CDR3 DNA: TGCGCCAGCAAATCTGGGGTGTCCCCGGGGGAAAAACTGTTTTTT; CDR3 protein: CASKSGVSPGEKLFF; V gene: TRBV5-1; clone size: -; D gene: -; J gene: TRBJ1-4
CDR3 DNA: TGTGCTAGTGGTGAGGGAGGGAACACTGAAGCTTTCTTT; CDR3 protein: CASGEGGNTEAFF; V gene: TRBV12-5; clone size: -; D gene: -; J gene: TRBJ1-1
CDR3 DNA: TGTGCCAGCAGCCCCAACACAGATACGCAGTATTTT; CDR3 protein: CASSPNTDTQYF; V gene: TRBV11-2; clone size: -; D gene: -; J gene: TRBJ2-3
CDR3 DNA: TGTGCCAGCAGCCTCCGACCGGAGAAGGGGCGCTACACCTTC; CDR3 protein: CASSLRPEKGRYTF; V gene: TRBV7-9; clone size: -; D gene: -; J gene: TRBJ1-2
CDR3 DNA: TGCGCCAGCAGCCAATACAGTAACAATCAGCCCCAGCATTTT; CDR3 protein: CASSQYSNNQPQHF; V gene: TRBV4-1; clone size: -; D gene: -; J gene: TRBJ1-5
CDR3 DNA: TGCGCCAGCAGCTCTGTCGGGGTCGGGGAGCTGTTTTTT; CDR3 protein: CASSSVGVGELFF; V gene: TRBV5-1; clone size: -; D gene: -; J gene: TRBJ2-2
CDR3 DNA: TGTGCCAGCAGCTTGGGACTTTTCTCCTACAATGAGCAGTTCTTC; CDR3 protein: CASSLGLFSYNEQFF; V gene: TRBV5-4; clone size: -; D gene: -; J gene: TRBJ2-1
CDR3 DNA: TGTGCCAGCAGCTTAGCAGCGAACACCGGGGAGCTGTTTTTT; CDR3 protein: CASSLAANTGELFF; V gene: TRBV11-3; clone size: once; D gene: -; J gene: TRBJ2-2
CDR3 DNA: TGTGCCTGGAGTTCTCTCGGGGATACAGATACGCAGTATTTT; CDR3 protein: CAWSSLGDTDTQYF; V gene: TRBV30; clone size: -; D gene: -; J gene: TRBJ2-3
CDR3 DNA: TGTGCCAGCAGCCTTAAAGACAGGGAATTAACACCCCTCCACTTT; CDR3 protein: CASSLKDRELTPLHF; V gene: TRBV7-2; clone size: -; D gene: TRBD1; J gene: TRBJ1-6
CDR3 DNA: TGTGCCAGCAGCCTTTTTAGCTCCTACGAGCAGTACTTC; CDR3 protein: CASSLFSSYEQYF; V gene: TRBV3-1/TRBV3-2; clone size: -; D gene: -; J gene: TRBJ2-7
CDR3 DNA: TGTGCCACCAGTGATATCGGACAGGGAATGGGAGGCTACACCTTC; CDR3 protein: CATSDIGQGMGGYTF; V gene: TRBV24-1; clone size: -; D gene: TRBD1; J gene: TRBJ1-2
CDR3 DNA: TGCAGCGTTGAAGGTGATCGACAGGGGGCCTATGGCTACACCTTC; CDR3 protein: CSVEGDRQGAYGYTF; V gene: TRBV29-1; clone size: -; D gene: TRBD1; J gene: TRBJ1-2
CDR3 DNA: TGTGCCAGTAGTATTAAGGGGCAGGGCACTTTCAATCAGCCCCAGCATTTT; CDR3 protein: CASSIKGQGTFNQPQHF; V gene: TRBV19; clone size: -; D gene: -; J gene: TRBJ1-5
CDR3 DNA: TGCGCCAGCAGTGAGTCTGGGACAGCCTCTAACTATGGCTACACCTTC; CDR3 protein: CASSESGTASNYGYTF; V gene: TRBV10-2; clone size: -; D gene: TRBD1; J gene: TRBJ1-2
CDR3 DNA: TGTGCCAGCAGCTTGTCGAACTCCGGACTCCCAAGGGAAGAGACCCAGTACTTC; CDR3 protein: CASSLSNSGLPREETQYF; V gene: TRBV5-8; clone size: -; D gene: -; J gene: TRBJ2-5
CDR3 DNA: TGTGCCATCAGTGGCTTCCTACTAGGCGGGGGGGCAGGGAAGGAGCAGTTCTTC; CDR3 protein: CAISGFLLGGGAGKEQFF; V gene: TRBV10-3; clone size: -; D gene: TRBD2; J gene: TRBJ2-1
CDR3 DNA: TGTGCCAGCAGGAGACAGGCCTCGGAGCAGTACTTC; CDR3 protein: CASRRQASEQYF; V gene: TRBV12-3/TRBV12-4; clone size: -; D gene: -; J gene: TRBJ2-7
CDR3 DNA: TGTGCCAGCAGCTTGTCAGGGGTGGATCAGCCCCAGCATTTT; CDR3 protein: CASSLSGVDQPQHF; V gene: TRBV11-2; clone size: -; D gene: -; J gene: TRBJ1-5
CDR3 DNA: TGTGCCACCAGCCAGGGGCCGGGCGGCTACACCTTC; CDR3 protein: CATSQGPGGYTF; V gene: TRBV24-1; clone size: once; D gene: -; J gene: TRBJ1-2
CDR3 DNA: TGTGCCTGTAATCGAGAAACTAACTATGGCTACACCTTC; CDR3 protein: CACNRETNYGYTF; V gene: TRBV30; clone size: -; D gene: -; J gene: TRBJ1-2
CDR3 DNA: TGTGCCAAGACAGGGGGTGCGGATACGCAGTATTTT; CDR3 protein: CAKTGGADTQYF; V gene: TRBV2; clone size: -; D gene: TRBD1; J gene: TRBJ2-3
CDR3 DNA: TGTGCCAGCTCACCGGGGACAGGGGCCATCTACGAGCAGTACTTC; CDR3 protein: CASSPGTGAIYEQYF; V gene: TRBV18; clone size: -; D gene: TRBD1; J gene: TRBJ2-7
CDR3 DNA: TGTGCCAGCACCGCCCCGATCACAGGGGGTTATGGCTACACCTTC; CDR3 protein: CASTAPITGGYGYTF; V gene: TRBV13; clone size: -; D gene: TRBD1; J gene: TRBJ1-2
CDR3 DNA: TGTGCCTGGAGTGTACGATCGGAGGGGGGCTACACCTTC; CDR3 protein: CAWSVRSEGGYTF; V gene: TRBV30; clone size: -; D gene: -; J gene: TRBJ1-2
CDR3 DNA: TGTGCCACCAGTGTCCAGGGCGTCACAGATACGCAGTATTTT; CDR3 protein: CATSVQGVTDTQYF; V gene: TRBV24-1; clone size: -; D gene: -; J gene: TRBJ2-3
CDR3 DNA: TGTGCCAGTAGTATCCGGGTGACCGGGGAGCTGTTTTTT; CDR3 protein: CASSIRVTGELFF; V gene: TRBV19; clone size: -; D gene: -; J gene: TRBJ2-2
CDR3 DNA: TGTGCCAGTAGTAAGGGACTAATCTCCCCCAACTATGGCTACACCTTC; CDR3 protein: CASSKGLISPNYGYTF; V gene: TRBV19; clone size: -; D gene: -; J gene: TRBJ1-2
CDR3 DNA: TGTGCCAGCAGCCTCGGACAGGGGGGGCAAGAGACCCAGTACTTC; CDR3 protein: CASSLGQGGQETQYF; V gene: TRBV7-7; clone size: -; D gene: TRBD1; J gene: TRBJ2-5
CDR3 DNA: TGTGCCAGCAGTTTATCGGCAGGGATGGGCACTGAAGCTTTCTTT; CDR3 protein: CASSLSAGMGTEAFF; V gene: TRBV27; clone size: few; D gene: -; J gene: TRBJ1-1
CDR3 DNA: TGTGCCAGCTCACCACCGATCACAGGAAACACCATATATTTT; CDR3 protein: CASSPPITGNTIYF; V gene: TRBV18; clone size: -; D gene: -; J gene: TRBJ1-3
CDR3 DNA: TGCGCCAGCAGTGCCAGGGGGCGTACAGATACGCAGTATTTT; CDR3 protein: CASSARGRTDTQYF; V gene: TRBV10-2; clone size: -; D gene: TRBD1; J gene: TRBJ2-3
CDR3 DNA: TGTGCCAGCAGCCCGGCGGGGAGGGAGGGGGAGCTGTTTTTT; CDR3 protein: CASSPAGREGELFF; V gene: TRBV4-2; clone size: -; D gene: TRBD2; J gene: TRBJ2-2
CDR3 DNA: TGCGCCAGCAGCTTCAGACTAGGGGTTGTGAATGAGCAGTTCTTC; CDR3 protein: CASSFRLGVVNEQFF; V gene: TRBV5-1; clone size: -; D gene: -; J gene: TRBJ2-1